This TCR beta chain was sequenced for a study of T cells in Graves' hyperthyroidism and ophthalmopathy. RNA transcripts were the template for amplifying TCR beta CDR3 regions. The HTBI primer set served for first-round RT-PCR of the TCR CDR3. TCRdb analysed the multiplex PCR reads with MiXCR anew, one entry per CDR3 protein. The data contain about 500,000 distinct CDR3 sequences, about 46% of them singletons. This CDR3 comprises 16 residues. Germline CDR1 is LNHDA and CDR2 is SQIVND (reference sequence). Between the trimmed V and J ends, which lost 3 bases and 2 bases, there was a span of 14 bases. Diagnoses were made from clinical symptoms, serum measures (thyroxine and TRAb), thyroid ultrasound and orbital computed tomography.

This TCR was recovered from an adult woman with Graves' disease, either hyperthyroidism or ophthalmopathy (not recorded which). The chain uses TRBV19 and TRBJ1-5, with no clear D. Input material: peripheral blood or thyroid tissue (not recorded which). CDR3 coding DNA: TGTGCCAGTAGTATTCTCCCCGGGAGCGGCAATCAGCCCCAGCATTTT. This gives the protein CASSILPGSGNQPQHF.